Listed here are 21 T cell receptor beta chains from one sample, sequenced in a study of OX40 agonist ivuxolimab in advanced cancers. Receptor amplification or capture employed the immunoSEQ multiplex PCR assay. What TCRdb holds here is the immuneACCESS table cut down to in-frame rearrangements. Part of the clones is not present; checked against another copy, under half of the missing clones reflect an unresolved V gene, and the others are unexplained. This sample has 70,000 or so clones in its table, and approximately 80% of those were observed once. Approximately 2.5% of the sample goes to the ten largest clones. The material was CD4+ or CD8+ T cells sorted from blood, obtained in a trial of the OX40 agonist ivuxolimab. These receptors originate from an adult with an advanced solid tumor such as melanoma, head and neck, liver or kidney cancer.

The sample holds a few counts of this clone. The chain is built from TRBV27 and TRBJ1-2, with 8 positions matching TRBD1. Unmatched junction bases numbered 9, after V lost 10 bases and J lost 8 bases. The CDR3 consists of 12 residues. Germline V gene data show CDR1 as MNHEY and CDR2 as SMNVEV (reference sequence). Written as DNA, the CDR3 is TGTGCCATCAGGACGCCAGGGGGCGGCTACACCTTC. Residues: CAIRTPGGGYTF.

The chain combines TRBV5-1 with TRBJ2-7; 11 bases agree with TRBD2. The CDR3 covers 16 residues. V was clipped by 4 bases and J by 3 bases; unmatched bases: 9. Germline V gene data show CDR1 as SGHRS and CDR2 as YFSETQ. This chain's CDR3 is CASSLALAGGLYEQYF. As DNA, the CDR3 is TGCGCCAGCAGCCTAGCTCTAGCGGGAGGTCTCTACGAGCAGTACTTC.

CDR3 bases: TGTGCCAGCTCACCAGGGGGGCCGACCACTGAAGCTTTCTTT. It codes for CASSPGGPTTEAFF. The rearrangement uses TRBV18 and TRBJ1-1; D might be TRBD1 (6 bases). This CDR3 has 14 amino acids. V lost 2 bases and J 4 bases, leaving 11 bases between the germline ends. The germline V gene has CDR1 KGHSH and CDR2 LQKENI.

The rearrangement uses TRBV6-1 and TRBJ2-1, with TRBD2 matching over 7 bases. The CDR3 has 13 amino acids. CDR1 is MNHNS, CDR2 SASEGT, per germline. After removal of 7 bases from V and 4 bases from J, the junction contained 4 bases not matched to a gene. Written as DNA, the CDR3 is TGTGCCAGCACCCCGGGGGGATACAATGAGCAGTTCTTC. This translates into CASTPGGYNEQFF.

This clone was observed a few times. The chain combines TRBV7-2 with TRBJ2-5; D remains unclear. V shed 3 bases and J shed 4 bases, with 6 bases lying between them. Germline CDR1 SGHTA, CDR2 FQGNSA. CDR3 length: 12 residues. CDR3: CASSFNRETQYF. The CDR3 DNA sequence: TGTGCCAGCAGCTTCAATCGAGAGACCCAGTACTTC.

The CDR3 DNA sequence: TGTGCCAGCAGCCACTCCAGGGAGACCCAGTACTTC. Translating gives CASSHSRETQYF. This chain links TRBV16 with TRBJ2-5; D uncertain. The CDR3 totals 12 residues. V shed 3 bases and J shed 5 bases, with 7 bases lying between them. Germline V gene data show CDR1 as KGHSY and CDR2 as FQNENV.

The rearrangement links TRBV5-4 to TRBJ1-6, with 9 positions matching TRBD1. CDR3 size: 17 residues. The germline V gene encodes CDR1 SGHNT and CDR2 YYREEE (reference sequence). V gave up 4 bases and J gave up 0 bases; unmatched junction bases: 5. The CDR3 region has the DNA TGTGCCAGCAGCAGGACAGGGGATTACTCCTATAATTCACCCCTCCACTTT. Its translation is CASSRTGDYSYNSPLHF.

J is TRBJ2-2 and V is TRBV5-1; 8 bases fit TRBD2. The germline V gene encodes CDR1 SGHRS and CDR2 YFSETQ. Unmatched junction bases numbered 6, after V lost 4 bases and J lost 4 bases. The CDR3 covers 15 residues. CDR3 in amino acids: CASSQREGSTGELFF. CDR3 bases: TGCGCCAGCAGCCAACGGGAGGGGAGCACCGGGGAGCTGTTTTTT.

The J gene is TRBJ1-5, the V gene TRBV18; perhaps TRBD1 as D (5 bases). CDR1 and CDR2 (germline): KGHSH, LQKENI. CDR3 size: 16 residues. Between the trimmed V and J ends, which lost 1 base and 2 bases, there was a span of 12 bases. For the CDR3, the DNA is TGTGCCAGCTCACCACGGGGCAGGGAGGGCAATCAGCCCCAGCATTTT. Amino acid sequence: CASSPRGREGNQPQHF.

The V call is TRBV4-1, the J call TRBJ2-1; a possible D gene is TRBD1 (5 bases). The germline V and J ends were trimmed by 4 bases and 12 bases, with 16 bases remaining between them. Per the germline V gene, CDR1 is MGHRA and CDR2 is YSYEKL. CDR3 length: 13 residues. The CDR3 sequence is CASSRYAGSGQFF. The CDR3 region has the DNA TGCGCCAGCAGCCGCTACGCAGGGTCGGGGCAGTTCTTC.

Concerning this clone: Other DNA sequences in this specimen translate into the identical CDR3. The CDR3 sequence is CASSVGLGNEQFF. Here the CDR3 DNA reads TGTGCCAGCAGCGTTGGCCTCGGGAATGAGCAGTTCTTC. This chain joins TRBV9 and TRBJ2-1; the D is unclear. This CDR3 has 13 amino acids. With 2 bases removed from V and 7 bases from J, the gap between germline ends came to 10 bases. Looked up from germline, CDR1 is SGDLS and CDR2 is YYNGEE.

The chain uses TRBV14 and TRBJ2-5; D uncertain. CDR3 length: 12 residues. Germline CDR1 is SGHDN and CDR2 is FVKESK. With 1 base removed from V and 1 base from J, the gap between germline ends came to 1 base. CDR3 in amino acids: CASSQGQETQYF. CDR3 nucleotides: TGTGCCAGCAGCCAAGGCCAAGAGACCCAGTACTTC. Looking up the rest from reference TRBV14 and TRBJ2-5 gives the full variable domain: EAGVTQFPSHSVIEKGQTVTLRCDPISGHDNLYWYRRVMGKEIKFLLHFVKESKQDESGMPNNRFLAERTGGTYSTLKVQPAELEDSGVYFCASSQGQETQYFGPGTRLLVL.

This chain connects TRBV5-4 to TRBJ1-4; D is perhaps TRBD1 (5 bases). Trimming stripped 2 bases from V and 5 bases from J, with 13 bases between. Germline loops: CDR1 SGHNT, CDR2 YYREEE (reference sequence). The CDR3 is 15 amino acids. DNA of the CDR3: TGTGCCAGCAGCTTCTCCGGGACTCCCAATGAAAAACTGTTTTTT. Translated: CASSFSGTPNEKLFF.

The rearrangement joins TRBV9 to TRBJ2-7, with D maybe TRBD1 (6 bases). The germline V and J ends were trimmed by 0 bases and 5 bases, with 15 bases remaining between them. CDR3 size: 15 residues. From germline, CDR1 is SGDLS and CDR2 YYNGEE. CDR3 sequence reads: CASSVGTQGYNEQYF. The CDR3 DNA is TGTGCCAGCAGCGTAGGGACACAGGGCTACAACGAGCAGTACTTC.

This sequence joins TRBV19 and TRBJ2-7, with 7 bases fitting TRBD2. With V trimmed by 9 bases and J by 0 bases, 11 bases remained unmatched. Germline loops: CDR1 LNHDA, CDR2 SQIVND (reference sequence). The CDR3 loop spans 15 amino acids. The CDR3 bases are TGTGCCAGCGAGGGAGGGGCGGGGAACTCCTACGAGCAGTACTTC. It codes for CASEGGAGNSYEQYF.

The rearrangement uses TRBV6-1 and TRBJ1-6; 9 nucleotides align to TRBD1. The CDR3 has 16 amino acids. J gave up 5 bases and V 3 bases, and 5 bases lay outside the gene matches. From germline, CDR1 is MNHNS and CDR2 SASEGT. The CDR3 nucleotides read TGTGCCAGCAGTGAGCGTACAGGGGGCAATAATTCACCCCTCCACTTT. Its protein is CASSERTGGNNSPLHF.

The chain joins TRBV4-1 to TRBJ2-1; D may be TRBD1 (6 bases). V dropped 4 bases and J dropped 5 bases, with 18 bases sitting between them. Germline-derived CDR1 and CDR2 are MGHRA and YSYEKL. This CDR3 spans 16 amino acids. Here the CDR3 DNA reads TGCGCCAGCAGCCCCTACCTCAGGGGTAATGACAATGAGCAGTTCTTC. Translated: CASSPYLRGNDNEQFF.

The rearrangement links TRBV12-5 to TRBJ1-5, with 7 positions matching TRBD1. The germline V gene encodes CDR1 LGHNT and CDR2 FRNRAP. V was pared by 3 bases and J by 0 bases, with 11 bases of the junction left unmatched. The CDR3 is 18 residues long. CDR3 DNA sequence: TGTGCTAGTGGTTTTGCCCCCCTCCACAGGGGTAGCAATCAGCCCCAGCATTTT. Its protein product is CASGFAPLHRGSNQPQHF.

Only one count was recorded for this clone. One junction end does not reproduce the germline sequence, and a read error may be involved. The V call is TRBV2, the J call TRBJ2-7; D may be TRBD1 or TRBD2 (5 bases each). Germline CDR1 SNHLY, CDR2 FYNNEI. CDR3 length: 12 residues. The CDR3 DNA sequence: TGTGCCAGCAGGGAAGGTGGGGGCGAGCAGTACTTC. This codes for CASREGGGEQYF.

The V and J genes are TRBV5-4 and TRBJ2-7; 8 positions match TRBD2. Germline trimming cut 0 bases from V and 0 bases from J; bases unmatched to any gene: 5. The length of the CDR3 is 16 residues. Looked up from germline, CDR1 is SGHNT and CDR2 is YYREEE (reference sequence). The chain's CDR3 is CASSLDTGGYSYEQYF. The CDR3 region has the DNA TGTGCCAGCAGCTTGGATACGGGAGGGTACTCCTACGAGCAGTACTTC.

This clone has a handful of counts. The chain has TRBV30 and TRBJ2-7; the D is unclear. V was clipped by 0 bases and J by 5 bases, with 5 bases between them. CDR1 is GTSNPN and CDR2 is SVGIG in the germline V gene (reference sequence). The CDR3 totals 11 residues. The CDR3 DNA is TGTGCCTGGAGTGTACGCGACGAGCAGTACTTC. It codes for CAWSVRDEQYF.